Following are 20 T cell receptor beta chains from one sample sequenced in a study of CXCR3-negative and CXCR3-positive naive CD8 T cells. Via 5' RACE with UMI labels, TRB cDNA libraries were prepared. No DNA is given; TCRdb re-called the 5' RACE reads and lists each CDR3 protein once. The sample totals 45,000 to 75,000 distinct CDR3 sequences. The sequencing input was naive CXCR3- CD8+ T cells from blood. Subset described: CD45RO-CCR7+CD27+CD95- naive CD8+ T cells lacking CXCR3 (TNR3-). Receptors were obtained from a human donor in good health. Some clones in this sample may be carry-over from other donors' samples.

The genes are TRBV29-1 and TRBJ2-2; TCRdb proposes TRBD2, but this gene call is untestable without DNA. The CDR3 loop spans 14 amino acids. Germline V gives CDR1 SQVTM, CDR2 ANQGSEA. The CDR3 region is CSVEVGTNSGELFF.

The chain links TRBV12-3 or TRBV12-4 to TRBJ2-3; TCRdb lists TRBD2, though no DNA is available to test this call. The CDR3 is 13 residues long. This CDR3 is CASATSGTDTQYF.

The V call is TRBV6-2 or TRBV6-3, the J call TRBJ2-2; the D gene TCRdb calls, TRBD1, cannot be checked with no DNA. Germline CDR1 MNHEY, CDR2 SVGEGT. The CDR3 runs to 14 residues. CDR3 sequence: CASSYRTGTRELFF.

The chain carries TRBV10-3 and TRBJ2-5. In germline, CDR1 is ENHRY, CDR2 SYGVKD. The CDR3 consists of 15 residues. The CDR3 region is CAISEDKEIQETQYF.

CDR3 sequence: CASSHGIPGQGSYEQYF. The chain recombines TRBV4-3 with TRBJ2-7; there is no DNA to check the TCRdb D call of TRBD1. Germline CDR1 is LGHNA and CDR2 is YSLEER. There are 17 residues in the CDR3.

The rearrangement uses TRBV7-9 and TRBJ2-5; TCRdb indicates TRBD1, and absent DNA this call remains unverified. Germline CDR1 SEHNR, CDR2 FQNEAQ (reference sequence). CDR3 size: 15 residues. The CDR3 sequence is CANSVLQGVGETQYF.

The rearrangement uses TRBV28 and TRBJ2-3; without DNA, the TCRdb call of TRBD1 cannot be checked. The CDR3 is 19 residues long. Per the germline V gene, CDR1 is MDHEN and CDR2 is SYDVKM. This CDR3 reads CASRGYFAETGVLTDTQYF.

The V gene is TRBV5-1, the J gene TRBJ1-1; the TCRdb call, TRBD1, lacks DNA for checking. Germline V gene sequence: CDR1 SGHRS, CDR2 YFSETQ. The CDR3 runs 14 residues. The CDR3 protein is CASSFGGENTEAFF.

This chain uses TRBV18 with TRBJ2-5; the D call of TRBD2 rests on TCRdb alone, since no DNA is present to check it. The CDR3 consists of 14 residues. In germline, CDR1 is KGHSH, CDR2 LQKENI. The CDR3 here is CASSPPAEGETQYF.

The genes are TRBV30 and TRBJ1-1; TCRdb outputs TRBD1, but without DNA this stays unchecked. The CDR3 spans 13 residues. Germline V gene lookup returns CDR1 GTSNPN and CDR2 SVGIG (reference sequence). This CDR3 is CAWSRTPNTEAFF.

The chain is built from TRBV29-1 and TRBJ2-1; with no DNA, the TCRdb D assignment of TRBD2 cannot be verified. CDR1 is SQVTM and CDR2 is ANQGSEA in the germline V gene. CDR3 length: 15 amino acids. Here the CDR3 reads CSVSPTSGVYNEQFF.

This chain joins TRBV7-6 and TRBJ2-7. The CDR3 covers 15 residues. Germline CDR1 SGHVS, CDR2 FNYEAQ. This CDR3 is CASSSRGTAADEQYF.

The CDR3 protein is CASSPDRVHGNTGELFF. This chain links TRBV7-2 with TRBJ2-2; the D call of TRBD1 rests on TCRdb alone, since no DNA is present to check it. Per germline, CDR1 SGHTA and CDR2 FQGNSA. The CDR3 has 17 residues.

V gene TRBV12-3 or TRBV12-4 combines with J gene TRBJ2-1; the D call of TRBD1 rests on TCRdb alone, since no DNA is present to check it. The CDR3 sequence is 12 residues long. The CDR3 here is CATGFLGDSQFF.

This chain joins TRBV4-1 and TRBJ2-7. Germline V gene sequence: CDR1 MGHRA, CDR2 YSYEKL. The CDR3 has 13 residues. This CDR3 is CASSQSRSYEQYF.

This chain connects TRBV27 to TRBJ2-7. Per germline, CDR1 MNHEY and CDR2 SMNVEV (reference sequence). The CDR3 loop spans 14 amino acids. This CDR3 reads CASSIHLGYYEQYF.

The rearrangement joins TRBV7-9 to TRBJ1-6; TCRdb returns TRBD1, unconfirmable since there is no DNA. The CDR3 is 15 residues long. Germline loops: CDR1 SEHNR, CDR2 FQNEAQ (reference sequence). CDR3 sequence reads: CASGGGYGPHSPLHF.

This sequence joins TRBV29-1 and TRBJ2-1; TCRdb's assignment of TRBD1 cannot be checked, as there is no DNA. CDR3 size: 13 residues. Germline CDR1 reads SQVTM; CDR2 reads ANQGSEA. The CDR3 here is CSVEQGRRNEQFF.

V and J are TRBV28 and TRBJ2-7; the D gene TCRdb calls, TRBD2, cannot be checked with no DNA. The CDR3 extends over 13 amino acids. Germline V gives CDR1 MDHEN, CDR2 SYDVKM. The CDR3 reads CASSLEGLYEQYF.

This chain connects TRBV3-1 to TRBJ1-2; lacking DNA, the TRBD1 call made by TCRdb goes unchecked. Germline values: CDR1 LGHDT, CDR2 YNNKEL (reference sequence). This CDR3 has 14 amino acids. The CDR3 protein is CASSQEDTYYGYTF.